The T cell receptor beta chain under discussion was sequenced for a study of blood T cells in healthy people across ages (dated by TCRdb to the mid-2010s). Study-level background: In model experiments, template switching captured about one uniquely barcoded TCR beta cDNA molecule for every two T cells. The study measured age-related changes in TCR beta repertoire diversity using deep sequencing normalized with unique cDNA molecular identifiers. The donors were divided into four age groups: young (average roughly 15 years), middle-aged (about 40), aged (about 56) and long-lived (nearly 85). To avoid experimental bias, donors of different ages were randomly spread across the sequencing lanes. Using the same blood draw, the study looked at two additional independent replicas of 1 million unique cDNA reads for two donors, one aged 18 to 29 and the other aged 80 or older.

Trimming removed 3 bases from V and 8 bases from J; the gene matches leave 7 bases unexplained. Reading the germline V gene (reference sequence) gives CDR1 LNHNV and CDR2 YYDKDF. Inclusive of the bounding cysteine and phenylalanine, the CDR3 is 15 residues long. Just CDR3 DNA is preserved here, 45 bases in frame from base 1. The protocol used for the library was 5' RACE. Sequencer: Illumina HiSeq 2500. A second 7 to 11 cycle PCR used a sample-barcoded 5' primer and a J-beta primer mix. Each TCR beta cDNA molecule received a unique molecular identifier from a template-switch 5' adaptor carrying 12 random nucleotides. Each sample yielded at least 2.5 million CDR3-containing paired-end reads. First-strand cDNA synthesis was performed from all RNA using the Mint cDNA synthesis kit, with priming by a TRBC-specific oligonucleotide. After uracil-DNA glycosylase treatment, a first 18-cycle PCR used universal primers M1SS and BC2_uni_R on all cDNA. The original pipeline was this. Each sample was normalized by randomly selecting 1 million high-quality reads, each carrying a distinct molecular identifier. Reads with shared molecular identifiers were discarded instead of being binned into consensus sequences. MiTCR, with a Q25 quality threshold and the strictest error-elimination algorithm, was used for CDR3 identification, clonotype clustering and error correction. A nonparametric unseen species model with Euler transformation was used to estimate a lower bound on total TCR beta diversity. TCRdb passed the public sequencing reads through fastp at Q25 and MiXCR, retaining productive beta sequences. Duplicate CDR3 protein sequences are folded into a single record with the most common DNA and genes. The V and J calls were determined by TCRdb, not by the authors. A total of nearly 800,000 distinct CDR3 sequences appear in this sample, 56% of them only once. The top ten clones comprise more than 25% of the sample.

Turning to this clonotype: There is no known antigen for this receptor. Base-call qualities are not available, and no considerably larger clone is one nucleotide away.

General findings and caveats noted by the study authors: A strong correlation was found between observed TCR beta diversity and the percentage of naive T cells measured by flow cytometry. Observed TCR beta diversity per million T cells fell roughly linearly with age, and a significant reduction was already apparent by age roughly 40. Total diversity estimates from one million sequenced T cells were considered lower bounds and underestimates. Compared with the aged group, the long-lived group had more naive CD4+ T cells, fewer expanded clones and increased TCR diversity, a pattern suggesting age selection. Since profiling was done on bulk unsorted PBMCs, naive and antigen-experienced compartments could not be conclusively compared. Because the CMV infection status of the donors was unknown, age-related changes in expanded clonotypes may potentially have been confounded.

Donors were 39 systemically healthy Caucasian individuals from Russia aged roughly 6 to 100 years. Each donor gave about 9.2 milliliters of peripheral blood, drawn into EDTA-treated Vacutainer tubes. PBMCs were isolated by Ficoll-Paque density-gradient centrifugation, with at least 7 million obtained per sample. Total RNA, at least 5 micrograms per sample, was extracted from PBMCs with Trizol reagent. Naive CD45RAhigh/CD27high T cell percentages were measured by flow cytometry on a PBMC aliquot from every donor. The rearranged chain carries TRBV15 and TRBJ1-4; 9 central bases correspond to TRBD1. Sequencing input: blood. This TCR was sampled from a middle-aged man in good health. This receptor carries the CDR3 CATSRVQGAGEKLFF. The nucleotide sequence reads as follows: TGTGCCACCAGCAGGGTACAGGGGGCAGGGGAAAAACTGTTTTTT. Extended through the reference TRBV15 and TRBJ1-4 proteins, this CDR3 yields the full variable domain: DAMVIQNPRYQVTQFGKPVTLSCSQTLNHNVMYWYQQKSSQAPKLLFHYYDKDFNNEADTPDNFQSRRPNTSFCFLDIRSPGLGDTAMYLCATSRVQGAGEKLFFGSGTQLSVL.